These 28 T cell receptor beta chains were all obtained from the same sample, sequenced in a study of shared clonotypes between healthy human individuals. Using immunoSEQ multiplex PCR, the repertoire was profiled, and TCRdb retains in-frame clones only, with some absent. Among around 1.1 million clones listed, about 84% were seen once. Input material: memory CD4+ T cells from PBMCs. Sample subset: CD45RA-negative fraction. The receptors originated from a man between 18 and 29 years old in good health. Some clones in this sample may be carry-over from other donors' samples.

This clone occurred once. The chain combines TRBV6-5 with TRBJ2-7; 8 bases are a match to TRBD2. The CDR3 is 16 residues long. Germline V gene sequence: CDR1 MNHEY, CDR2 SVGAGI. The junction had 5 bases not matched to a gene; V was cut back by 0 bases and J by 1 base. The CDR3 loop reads CASSYSERERSYEQYF. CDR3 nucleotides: TGTGCCAGCAGTTACTCGGAGCGGGAGAGGTCCTACGAGCAGTACTTC.

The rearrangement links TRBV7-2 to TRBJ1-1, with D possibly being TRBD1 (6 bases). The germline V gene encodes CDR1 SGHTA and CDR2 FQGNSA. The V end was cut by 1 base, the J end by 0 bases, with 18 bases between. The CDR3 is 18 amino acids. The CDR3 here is CASSLVPRRGAMNTEAFF. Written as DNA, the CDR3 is TGTGCCAGCAGCTTAGTGCCCCGCCGGGGGGCCATGAACACTGAAGCTTTCTTT. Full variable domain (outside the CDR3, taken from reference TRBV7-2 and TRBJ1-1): GAGVSQSPSNKVTEKGKDVELRCDPISGHTALYWYRQSLGQGLEFLIYFQGNSAPDKSGLPSDRFSAERTGGSVSTLTIQRTQQEDSAVYLCASSLVPRRGAMNTEAFFGQGTRLTVV.

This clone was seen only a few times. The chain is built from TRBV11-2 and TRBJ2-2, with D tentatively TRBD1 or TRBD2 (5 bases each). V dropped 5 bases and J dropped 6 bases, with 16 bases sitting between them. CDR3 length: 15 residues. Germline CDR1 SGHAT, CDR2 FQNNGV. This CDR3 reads CASSTWGRGPGELFF. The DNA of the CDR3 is TGTGCCAGCAGCACTTGGGGACGCGGTCCCGGGGAGCTGTTTTTT.

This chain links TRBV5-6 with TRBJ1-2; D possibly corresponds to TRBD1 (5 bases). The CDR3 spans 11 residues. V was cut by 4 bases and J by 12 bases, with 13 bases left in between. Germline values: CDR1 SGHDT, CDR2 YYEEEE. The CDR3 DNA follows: TGTGCCAGCAGCCTCGGGGGGATAGACACCTTC. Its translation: CASSLGGIDTF.

For the CDR3, the DNA is TGCGCCAGCAGATCTGGGACTAGCGCCGAAGAGACCCAGTACTTC. This translates into CASRSGTSAEETQYF. V usage is TRBV5-1 and J usage is TRBJ2-5; the match to TRBD2 covers 10 bases. Unmatched junction bases numbered 7, after V lost 5 bases and J lost 3 bases. Germline V lookup: CDR1 SGHRS, CDR2 YFSETQ. This CDR3 contains 15 residues.

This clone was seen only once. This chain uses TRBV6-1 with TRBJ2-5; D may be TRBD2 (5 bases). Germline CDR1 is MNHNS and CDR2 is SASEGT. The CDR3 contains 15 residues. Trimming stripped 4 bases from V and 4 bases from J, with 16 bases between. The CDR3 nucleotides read TGTGCCAGCAGTGCGGGGTGGCAAAGTGGAGAGACCCAGTACTTC. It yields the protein CASSAGWQSGETQYF.

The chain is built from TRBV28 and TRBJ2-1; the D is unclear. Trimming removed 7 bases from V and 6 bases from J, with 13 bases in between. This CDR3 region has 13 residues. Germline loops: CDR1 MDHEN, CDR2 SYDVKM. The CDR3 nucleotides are TGTGCCAGCAAGGTCGGATCCGTCAATGAGCAGTTCTTC. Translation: CASKVGSVNEQFF.

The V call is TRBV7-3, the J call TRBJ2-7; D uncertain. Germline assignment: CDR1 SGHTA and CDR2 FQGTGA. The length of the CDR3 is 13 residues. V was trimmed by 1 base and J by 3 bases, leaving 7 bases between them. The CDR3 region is CASSLRPGYEQYF. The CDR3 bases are TGTGCCAGCAGCTTAAGACCTGGCTACGAGCAGTACTTC.

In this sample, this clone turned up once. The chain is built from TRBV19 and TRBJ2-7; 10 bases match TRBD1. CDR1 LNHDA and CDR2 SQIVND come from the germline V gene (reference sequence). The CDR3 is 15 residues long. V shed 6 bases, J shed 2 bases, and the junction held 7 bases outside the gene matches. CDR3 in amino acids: CASSPWTGGTYEQYF. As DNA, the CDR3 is TGTGCCAGTAGCCCCTGGACAGGGGGAACCTACGAGCAGTACTTC.

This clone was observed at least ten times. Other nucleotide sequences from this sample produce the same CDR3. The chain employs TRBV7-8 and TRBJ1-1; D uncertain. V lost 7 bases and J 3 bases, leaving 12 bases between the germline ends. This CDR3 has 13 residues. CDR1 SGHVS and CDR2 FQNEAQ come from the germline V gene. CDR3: CASTKGPDTEAFF. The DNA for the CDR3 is TGTGCCAGCACCAAGGGCCCGGACACTGAAGCTTTCTTT.

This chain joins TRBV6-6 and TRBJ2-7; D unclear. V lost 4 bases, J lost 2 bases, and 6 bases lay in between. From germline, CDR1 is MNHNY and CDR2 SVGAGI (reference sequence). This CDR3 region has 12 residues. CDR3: CASSSSTYEQYF. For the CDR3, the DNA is TGTGCCAGCAGTTCCTCGACCTACGAGCAGTACTTC.

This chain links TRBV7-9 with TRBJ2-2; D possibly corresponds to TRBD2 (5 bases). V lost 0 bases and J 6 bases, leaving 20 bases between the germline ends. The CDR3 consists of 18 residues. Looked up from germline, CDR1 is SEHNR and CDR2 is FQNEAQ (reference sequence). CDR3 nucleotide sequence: TGTGCCAGCAGCTTAGCGTTGGCAGCGGTGAAGGTCCCCGGGGAGCTGTTTTTT. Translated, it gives CASSLALAAVKVPGELFF.

CDR3 sequence reads: CSVDRGSSSTDTQYF. The DNA of the CDR3 is TGCAGCGTTGACAGGGGGTCGTCTAGCACAGATACGCAGTATTTT. The rearrangement uses TRBV29-1 and TRBJ2-3, with 7 bases matching TRBD1. This CDR3 is built from 15 residues. V was pared by 3 bases and J by 0 bases, with 6 bases of the junction left unmatched. From germline, CDR1 is SQVTM and CDR2 ANQGSEA.

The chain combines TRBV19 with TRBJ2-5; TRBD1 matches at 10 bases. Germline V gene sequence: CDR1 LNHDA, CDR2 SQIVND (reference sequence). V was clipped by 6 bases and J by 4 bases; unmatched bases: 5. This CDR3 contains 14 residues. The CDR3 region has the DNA TGTGCCAGTAGGACAGGGGGCAGGGGAGAGACCCAGTACTTC. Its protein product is CASRTGGRGETQYF.

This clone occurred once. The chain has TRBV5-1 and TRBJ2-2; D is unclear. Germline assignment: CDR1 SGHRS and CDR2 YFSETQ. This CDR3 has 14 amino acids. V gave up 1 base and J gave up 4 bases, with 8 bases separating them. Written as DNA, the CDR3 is TGCGCCAGCAGCTTGAGGCAGAGCACCGGGGAGCTGTTTTTT. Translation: CASSLRQSTGELFF.

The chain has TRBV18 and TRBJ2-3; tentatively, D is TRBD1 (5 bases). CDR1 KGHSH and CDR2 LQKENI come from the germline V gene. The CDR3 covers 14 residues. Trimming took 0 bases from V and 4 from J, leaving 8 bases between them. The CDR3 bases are TGTGCCAGCTCACCACCGGCAGGGCCAGATACGCAGTATTTT. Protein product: CASSPPAGPDTQYF.

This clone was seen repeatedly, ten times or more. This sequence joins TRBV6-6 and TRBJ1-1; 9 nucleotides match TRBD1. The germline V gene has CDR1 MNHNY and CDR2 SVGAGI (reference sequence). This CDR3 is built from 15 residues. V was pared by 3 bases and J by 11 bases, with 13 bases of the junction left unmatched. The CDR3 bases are TGTGCCAGCAGTTATCCGGGACAGGGAAGGTTCGGGGCTTTCTTT. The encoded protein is CASSYPGQGRFGAFF.

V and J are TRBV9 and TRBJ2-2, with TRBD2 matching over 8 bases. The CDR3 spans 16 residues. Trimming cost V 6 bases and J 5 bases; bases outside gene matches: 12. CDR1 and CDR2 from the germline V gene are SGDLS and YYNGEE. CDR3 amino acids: CASTTGAGGRTGELFF. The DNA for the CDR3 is TGTGCCAGCACAACGGGGGCGGGAGGTCGTACCGGGGAGCTGTTTTTT.

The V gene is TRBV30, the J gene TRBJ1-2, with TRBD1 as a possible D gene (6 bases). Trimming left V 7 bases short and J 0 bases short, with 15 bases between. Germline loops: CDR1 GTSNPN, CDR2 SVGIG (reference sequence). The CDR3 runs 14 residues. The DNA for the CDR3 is TGTGCCTACCGACGGGGGGGCTCTAACTATGGCTACACCTTC. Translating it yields CAYRRGGSNYGYTF.

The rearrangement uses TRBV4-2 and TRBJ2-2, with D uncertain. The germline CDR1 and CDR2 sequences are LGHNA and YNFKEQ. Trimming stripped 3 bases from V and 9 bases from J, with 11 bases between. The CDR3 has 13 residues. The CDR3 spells CASSQQTNRELFF. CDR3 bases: TGTGCCAGCAGCCAGCAAACAAACCGGGAGCTGTTTTTT.

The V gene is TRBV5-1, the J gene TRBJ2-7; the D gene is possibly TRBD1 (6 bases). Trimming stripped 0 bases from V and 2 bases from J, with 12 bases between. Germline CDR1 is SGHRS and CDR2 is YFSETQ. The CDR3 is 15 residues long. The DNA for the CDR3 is TGCGCCAGCAGCTTGGCCGTGGGGGCTACCTACGAGCAGTACTTC. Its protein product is CASSLAVGATYEQYF.

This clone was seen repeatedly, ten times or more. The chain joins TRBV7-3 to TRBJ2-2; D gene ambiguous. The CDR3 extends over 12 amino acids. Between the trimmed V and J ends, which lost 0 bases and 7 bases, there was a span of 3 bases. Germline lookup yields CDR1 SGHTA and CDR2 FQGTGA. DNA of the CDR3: TGTGCCAGCAGCTTAACCGACGGGGAGCTGTTTTTT. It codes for CASSLTDGELFF.

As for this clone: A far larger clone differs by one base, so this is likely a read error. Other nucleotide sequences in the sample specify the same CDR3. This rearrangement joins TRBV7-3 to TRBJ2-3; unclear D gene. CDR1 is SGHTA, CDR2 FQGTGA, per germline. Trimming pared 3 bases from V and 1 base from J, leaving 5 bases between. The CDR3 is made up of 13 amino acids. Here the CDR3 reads CASSLEGTDTQYF. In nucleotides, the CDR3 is TGTGCCAGCAGCTTGGAAGGCACAGATACGCAGTATTTT.

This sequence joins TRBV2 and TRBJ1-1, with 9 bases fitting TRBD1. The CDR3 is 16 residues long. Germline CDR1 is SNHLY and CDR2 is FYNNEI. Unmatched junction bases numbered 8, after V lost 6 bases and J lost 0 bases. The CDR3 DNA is TGTGCCAGCAGGCCGGGACAGGGCTTTATGAACACTGAAGCTTTCTTT. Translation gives CASRPGQGFMNTEAFF.

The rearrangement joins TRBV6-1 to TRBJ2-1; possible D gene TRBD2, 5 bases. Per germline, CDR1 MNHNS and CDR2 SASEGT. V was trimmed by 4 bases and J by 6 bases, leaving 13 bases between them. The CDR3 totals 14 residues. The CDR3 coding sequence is TGTGCCAGCAGTGTCGGCACCCGGGGCAATGAGCAGTTCTTC. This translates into CASSVGTRGNEQFF.

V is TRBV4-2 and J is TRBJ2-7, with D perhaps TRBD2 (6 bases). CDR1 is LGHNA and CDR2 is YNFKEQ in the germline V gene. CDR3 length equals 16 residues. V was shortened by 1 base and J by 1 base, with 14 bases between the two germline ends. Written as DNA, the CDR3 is TGTGCCAGCAGCCAAGTGGTCGGGGCGGGGTCCTACGAGCAGTACTTC. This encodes CASSQVVGAGSYEQYF.

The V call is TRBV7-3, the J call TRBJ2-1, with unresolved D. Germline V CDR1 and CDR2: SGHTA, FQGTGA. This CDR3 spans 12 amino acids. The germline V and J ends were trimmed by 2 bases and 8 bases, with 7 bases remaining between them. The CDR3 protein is CASSLVPHEQFF. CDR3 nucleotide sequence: TGTGCCAGCAGCTTAGTACCCCATGAGCAGTTCTTC.

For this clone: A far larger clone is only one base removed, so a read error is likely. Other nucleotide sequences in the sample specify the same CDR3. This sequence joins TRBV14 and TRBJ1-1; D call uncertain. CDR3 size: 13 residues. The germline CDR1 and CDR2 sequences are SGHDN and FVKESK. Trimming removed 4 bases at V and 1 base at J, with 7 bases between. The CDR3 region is CASSRQENTEAFF. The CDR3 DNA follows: TGTGCCAGCAGCCGCCAGGAGAACACTGAAGCTTTCTTT.